The clone carrying this T cell receptor beta chain has a handful of counts. Source study methods: Estimated nucleated cell counts came from reference gene primer amplification. The table came from immunoSEQ multiplex PCR; TCRdb's copy has only in-frame clones and leaves some out. V and J calls and clone size are those listed in that table; D and trimming were worked out from the DNA. The sample gives 90,000 to 100,000 clones, about 88% of which show up once; about 1.7% is in the top ten. This entry belongs to a study of blood T cell repertoires in COVID-19. Study at large: Whether acute or convalescent, the COVID-19 samples came from the United States, Italy and Spain. In each case, the material was cDNA or gDNA derived from T cells, B-cell-depleted T cells, or PBMCs.

The ends lost 5 bases at V and 1 base at J; junction bases unmatched: 3. The CDR3 has 15 amino acids. In germline, CDR1 is SEHNR, CDR2 FQNEAQ (reference sequence). This TCR derives from a man older than 75 with acute or convalescent COVID-19. Sequenced: peripheral blood. The V call is TRBV7-9, the J call TRBJ1-4; 8 nucleotides line up with TRBD1. The CDR3 protein is CASSPTGGTNEKLFF. CDR3 sequence (DNA): TGTGCCAGCAGCCCCACAGGGGGAACTAATGAAAAACTGTTTTTT.